The T cell receptor (beta chain) described here comes from a study of early T cells in non-severe SARS-CoV-2 infection. Study-wide background: Sequencing of unsorted whole blood was done on bulk RNA, leaving chains unpaired. Notes on the study in general: Anti-spike CD8 specificities were favored by VDJdb matching, whose results missed private and CD4 specificities.

The germline V and J ends were trimmed by 1 base and 0 bases, with 9 bases remaining between them. The CDR3 covers 14 residues. The germline V gene has CDR1 GTSNPN and CDR2 SVGIG (reference sequence). Each single cDNA molecule received a unique molecular identifier. One entry per CDR3 protein, called by TCRdb with MiXCR from the 5' RACE reads. Of fewer than 65,000 distinct CDR3 sequences in the sample, roughly a tenth are singletons; the top ten hold under 5%. This clonotype was seen a few times. The antigen is unknown. Sequencing was performed on whole blood. The sequence was obtained from an adult who was a healthcare worker with PCR-confirmed SARS-CoV-2 infection or an uninfected control (not recorded which). The chain joins TRBV30 to TRBJ1-1; no clear D. The DNA for the CDR3 is TGTGCCTGGAGTGGAGAGGTCATGAACACTGAAGCTTTCTTT. Encoded protein: CAWSGEVMNTEAFF.